The 17 T cell receptor beta chains reported below all come from one sample, sequenced in a study of T cells in Graves' hyperthyroidism and ophthalmopathy. Amplified TCR beta CDR3 regions came from RNA transcripts. The HTBI primer set was used in a first-round RT-PCR of the TCR CDR3. TCRdb called the multiplex PCR reads again in MiXCR, with one record for every CDR3 protein. The sample lists about 640,000 distinct CDR3 sequences, 20% occurring once. The material sequenced was blood. The source of these receptors is a man aged 30-40 years with Graves' ophthalmopathy.

This clonotype has a count of ten or more. The chain carries TRBV7-2 and TRBJ2-3; 7 bases align to TRBD2. CDR3 length: 15 residues. V dropped 4 bases and J dropped 1; count of bases not matched to a gene: 5. Germline CDR1 reads SGHTA; CDR2 reads FQGNSA. Here the CDR3 reads CASSYSGSGTDTQYF. DNA for the CDR3: TGTGCCAGCAGCTATAGCGGGTCCGGCACAGATACGCAGTATTTT. The full variable domain, with the rest looked up from reference TRBV7-2 and TRBJ2-3, is GAGVSQSPSNKVTEKGKDVELRCDPISGHTALYWYRQSLGQGLEFLIYFQGNSAPDKSGLPSDRFSAERTGGSVSTLTIQRTQQEDSAVYLCASSYSGSGTDTQYFGPGTRLTVL.

This clonotype has only a few counts. V gene TRBV30 combines with J gene TRBJ1-2, with D possibly being TRBD1 (6 bases). The V and J ends lost 3 bases and 4 bases respectively, with 24 bases between them. The CDR3 sequence is 17 residues long. In germline, CDR1 is GTSNPN, CDR2 SVGIG (reference sequence). The CDR3 bases are TGTGCCTGGAGCCTTACTCTTACAGGGAGAGATGGCTATGGCTACACCTTC. Translated: CAWSLTLTGRDGYGYTF. The full variable domain, in which reference TRBV30 and TRBJ1-2 provide the parts outside the CDR3, is SQTIHQWPATLVQPVGSPLSLECTVEGTSNPNLYWYRQAAGRGLQLLFYSVGIGQISSEVPQNLSASRPQDRQFILSSKKLLLSDSGFYLCAWSLTLTGRDGYGYTFGSGTRLTVV.

This clonotype was detected ten times or more. The rearrangement joins TRBV20-1 to TRBJ2-1; the D gene is possibly TRBD2 (5 bases). The germline gives CDR1 DFQATT, CDR2 SNEGSKA (reference sequence). This CDR3 region has 16 residues. Trimming shortened V by 1 base and J by 2 bases, and 15 bases separated the two germline ends. The CDR3 DNA follows: TGCAGTGCTAGAGTTCATTTGGGAGTCCCCTACAATGAGCAGTTCTTC. Translating it yields CSARVHLGVPYNEQFF.

V and J are TRBV7-9 and TRBJ1-1, with D possibly matching TRBD1 (5 bases). V was cut by 5 bases and J by 4 bases, with 20 bases left in between. Per the germline V gene, CDR1 is SEHNR and CDR2 is FQNEAQ (reference sequence). The CDR3 is made up of 16 amino acids. CDR3 protein: CASSPPGGEEATEAFF. As DNA, the CDR3 is TGTGCCAGCAGCCCCCCCGGGGGGGAAGAGGCCACTGAAGCTTTCTTT.

This clonotype was detected ten times or more. The chain is built from TRBV2 and TRBJ2-3, with 7 bases fitting TRBD2. CDR1 SNHLY and CDR2 FYNNEI come from the germline V gene. The J segment lost 1 base and the V segment lost 6 bases, leaving 7 bases of the junction unmatched. The CDR3 contains 15 residues. The CDR3 loop reads CASRETAGGTDTQYF. The CDR3 DNA reads as TGTGCCAGCAGGGAGACGGCGGGGGGCACAGATACGCAGTATTTT.

The table lists this clonotype with many counts. The rearrangement joins TRBV28 to TRBJ2-5; D tentatively reads TRBD1 or TRBD2 (5 bases each). Germline V gene lookup returns CDR1 MDHEN and CDR2 SYDVKM. The CDR3 contains 16 residues. V was pared by 6 bases and J by 5 bases, with 22 bases between. The CDR3: CASRPPYRWGSETQYF. CDR3 in DNA: TGTGCCAGCAGGCCACCCTACCGTTGGGGGTCGGAGACCCAGTACTTC. Complete variable domain (other parts from reference TRBV28 and TRBJ2-5): DVKVTQSSRYLVKRTGEKVFLECVQDMDHENMFWYRQDPGLGLRLIYFSYDVKMKEKGDIPEGYSVSREKKERFSLILESASTNQTSMYLCASRPPYRWGSETQYFGPGTRLLVL.

This clonotype was seen just once. Given a much more abundant clone one base away, this may be a read error. The V gene is TRBV27, the J gene TRBJ2-1; D remains ambiguous. The CDR3 is 15 residues long. Germline-derived CDR1 and CDR2 are MNHEY and SMNVEV (reference sequence). Trimming cost V 4 bases and J 0 bases, with 10 bases left between them. The DNA for the CDR3 is TGTGCCAGCAGTTCGACTGGTCCCTCCTACAATGAGCAGTTCTTC. Amino acids: CASSSTGPSYNEQFF.

This clonotype was picked up a small number of times. The rearrangement uses TRBV7-9 and TRBJ2-1; D is unclear. CDR3 size: 12 residues. Trimming pared 3 bases from V and 9 bases from J, leaving 9 bases between. Germline loops: CDR1 SEHNR, CDR2 FQNEAQ (reference sequence). The CDR3 sequence: CASSFSRAEQFF. As DNA, the CDR3 is TGTGCCAGCAGCTTCTCGCGCGCTGAGCAGTTCTTC.

The rearrangement joins TRBV25-1 to TRBJ2-1, with 11 positions matching TRBD2. The germline CDR1 and CDR2 sequences are MGHDK and SYGVNS. With 6 bases clipped from V and 5 bases from J, the junction kept 6 bases outside the gene matches. This CDR3 contains 15 residues. Written as DNA, the CDR3 is TGTGCCAGCAGCCAAACTAGCGGGAGTCACAATGAGCAGTTCTTC. Amino acids: CASSQTSGSHNEQFF.

This clonotype was seen repeatedly, ten times or more. The rearrangement links TRBV18 to TRBJ2-7; TRBD1 is a possible D gene (6 bases). V dropped 6 bases and J dropped 3 bases, with 9 bases sitting between them. Germline V lookup: CDR1 KGHSH, CDR2 LQKENI. The CDR3 extends over 12 amino acids. CDR3 sequence: CASSRQDYEQYF. CDR3 bases: TGTGCCAGCTCCCGACAGGACTACGAGCAGTACTTC.

The V call is TRBV18, the J call TRBJ1-4; D not certain. V shed 3 bases and J shed 5 bases, with 7 bases lying between them. Germline values: CDR1 KGHSH, CDR2 LQKENI. CDR3 length equals 13 residues. CDR3 DNA sequence: TGTGCCAGCTCACCTAACGGGAATGAAAAACTGTTTTTT. It translates to CASSPNGNEKLFF.

This clonotype was observed at least ten times. The chain recombines TRBV30 with TRBJ1-2; D not resolved. The CDR3 spans 13 residues. The germline V gene encodes CDR1 GTSNPN and CDR2 SVGIG (reference sequence). The V end was cut by 4 bases, the J end by 5 bases, with 14 bases between. CDR3 region: CAWNGNMEYGYTF. DNA of the CDR3: TGTGCCTGGAACGGTAATATGGAATATGGCTACACCTTC.

This clonotype was detected only a few times. The chain uses TRBV27 and TRBJ1-2, with 9 positions matching TRBD1. V lost 9 bases, J lost 5 bases, and 16 bases stayed unmatched. The CDR3 is 16 amino acids. In germline, CDR1 is MNHEY, CDR2 SMNVEV (reference sequence). The CDR3 DNA reads as TGTGCCAGTATAGGACAGGGGCCTTCCGGGGAGTATGGCTACACCTTC. Amino acid sequence: CASIGQGPSGEYGYTF.

V and J are TRBV6-6 and TRBJ2-3; D remains ambiguous. The germline V and J ends were trimmed by 0 bases and 6 bases, with 7 bases remaining between them. The CDR3 contains 13 residues. Germline CDR1 is MNHNY and CDR2 is SVGAGI (reference sequence). This CDR3 is CASSYSRRDTQYF. In DNA, the CDR3 is TGTGCCAGCAGTTACTCGAGGCGGGATACGCAGTATTTT.

The chain recombines TRBV5-1 with TRBJ1-1; weak D call: TRBD1 (5 bases). The ends were cut back, 0 bases at V and 4 bases at J, with 19 bases in the middle. CDR1 and CDR2 (germline): SGHRS, YFSETQ. The CDR3 extends over 17 amino acids. CDR3 coding DNA: TGCGCCAGCAGCTTGGCTTCCAAGGACGGCGGGGGCACTGAAGCTTTCTTT. As protein: CASSLASKDGGGTEAFF.

The chain joins TRBV13 to TRBJ2-5; 7 nucleotides line up with TRBD1. Trimming at V came to 5 bases and at J to 5 bases, leaving 11 bases not matched to a gene. CDR1 and CDR2 from the germline V gene are PRHDT and FYEKMQ (reference sequence). The CDR3 length is 15 residues. The CDR3 DNA reads TGTGCCAGCAGCCTCGACGACAGGGACGGGGAGACCCAGTACTTC. Protein sequence: CASSLDDRDGETQYF. Filled out from reference TRBV13 and TRBJ2-5, the complete variable domain reads AAGVIQSPRHLIKEKRETATLKCYPIPRHDTVYWYQQGPGQDPQFLISFYEKMQSDKGSIPDRFSAQQFSDYHSELNMSSLELGDSALYFCASSLDDRDGETQYFGPGTRLLVL.

The genes are TRBV7-9 and TRBJ2-7, with TRBD1 as a possible D gene (6 bases). V was trimmed by 1 base and J by 0 bases, leaving 10 bases between them. CDR1 and CDR2 (germline): SEHNR, FQNEAQ (reference sequence). This CDR3 has 15 amino acids. CDR3 region: CASSLGLDSSYEQYF. The CDR3 nucleotides are TGTGCCAGCAGCTTAGGTTTGGACAGCTCCTACGAGCAGTACTTC.